A selection of T cell receptor beta chains follows, all from one sample in a study of cytotoxic CD8 clonotypes in ibrutinib-treated CLL. Clones were read by immunoSEQ multiplex PCR, and TCRdb kept only the in-frame ones, dropping some. Seen here are about 270,000 clones, around 77% observed once, and the top ten hold about 6%. Sample: PBMCs, taken at disease progression, from a patient treated with ibrutinib. These receptors were collected from a human donor with chronic lymphocytic leukemia. CDR3s include the opening cysteine and the closing phenylalanine or tryptophan. The D gene is left open where the match is weak. Not every row has a clone size; where given, it reads once, few, many or a size class.

j_call	v_call	clone_size	d_call	cdr3_nt	cdr3_aa
TRBJ2-1	TRBV7-9	NA	NA	TGTGCCAGCAGCTTAACGGCAGGGGTCGGGTACAATGAGCAGTTCTTC	CASSLTAGVGYNEQFF
TRBJ1-2	TRBV27	NA	TRBD1	TGTGCCAGCAGTTCCCTGTGGACAGGAGCTAACTATGGCTACACCTTC	CASSSLWTGANYGYTF
TRBJ1-4	TRBV28	NA	TRBD1	TGTGCCAGCAGTCCAAAGACAGGGACTATACTGGATGAAAAACTGTTTTTT	CASSPKTGTILDEKLFF
TRBJ2-7	TRBV15	NA	NA	TGTGCCACCAGCAGGGGTCGGGACACCTCCTACGAGCAGTACTTC	CATSRGRDTSYEQYF
TRBJ1-1	TRBV19	NA	NA	TGTGCCAGTAGTTCCGGGTCTGGGGACAAAAGAACTGAAGCTTTCTTT	CASSSGSGDKRTEAFF
TRBJ2-7	TRBV28	NA	NA	TGTGCCAGCAGTTTAGGGGACATCAGCTCCTACGAGCAGTACTTC	CASSLGDISSYEQYF
TRBJ2-7	TRBV10-3	NA	TRBD1	TGTGCCATCAGTAGGTCGGGACAGACCTACGAGCAGTACTTC	CAISRSGQTYEQYF
TRBJ2-4	TRBV9	NA	NA	TGTGCCAGCAGCGCCCCCAGTGGCTCCCGCCAAGGCATTCAGTACTTC	CASSAPSGSRQGIQYF
TRBJ1-4	TRBV7-2	NA	NA	TGTGCCAGCAGCTTAGGCCCGTTCGAAAAACTGTTTTTT	CASSLGPFEKLFF
TRBJ1-5	TRBV4-1	NA	NA	TGCGCCAGCAGCCAAACAGGAGAAGGGGATAGCAATCAGCCCCAGCATTTT	CASSQTGEGDSNQPQHF
TRBJ2-5	TRBV9	NA	NA	TGTGCCAGCAGCGTACCGGGCCCAGCGGGAGAGACCCAGTACTTC	CASSVPGPAGETQYF
TRBJ1-2	TRBV6-1	few	NA	TGTGCCAGCATCACAATGGGGGGGACCGACGGCTACACCTTC	CASITMGGTDGYTF
TRBJ2-3	TRBV13	NA	TRBD2	TGTGCCAGCAGCTTAGGCGCTAGCGGGGGGGCAGATACGCAGTATTTT	CASSLGASGGADTQYF
TRBJ2-1	TRBV6-1	NA	NA	TGTGCCAGCACAAGGACGCAGACCTACAATGAGCAGTTCTTC	CASTRTQTYNEQFF
TRBJ1-2	TRBV2	few	NA	TGTGCCAGCAGTGTCTCGACAAGAGCTAACTATGGCTACACCTTC	CASSVSTRANYGYTF
TRBJ2-7	TRBV28	NA	NA	TGTGCCAGCATGGCCGGAGCCGCGGGTGGCCTCTACGAGCAGTACTTC	CASMAGAAGGLYEQYF
TRBJ1-4	TRBV6-5	NA	TRBD1	TGTGCCACTCACACAGGGGGCGGGAATGAAAAACTGTTTTTT	CATHTGGGNEKLFF
TRBJ2-7	TRBV5-1	few	TRBD1	TGCGCCAGCACCCGACAGGGGAGCTACGAGCAGTACTTC	CASTRQGSYEQYF
TRBJ1-5	TRBV28	few	NA	TGTGCCAGCAGTTTCATTAGCACCAATCAGCCCCAGCATTTT	CASSFISTNQPQHF
TRBJ2-3	TRBV19	NA	TRBD2	TGTGCCAGTAGTATAGCTACTAGCGGGAACACAGATACGCAGTATTTT	CASSIATSGNTDTQYF
TRBJ1-1	TRBV6-5	NA	NA	TGTGCCAGCAGCCGTGGGTGGGAAGCTTTCTTT	CASSRGWEAFF
TRBJ1-2	TRBV18	once	TRBD1	TGTGCCAGCTCGCCGGGACAGGAGGGGAACTATGGCTACACCTTC	CASSPGQEGNYGYTF
TRBJ1-1	TRBV6-5	NA	TRBD1	TGTGCCAGCAGTTACAACAGGGGAGGGTCTCCTGAAGCTTTCTTT	CASSYNRGGSPEAFF
TRBJ2-3	TRBV9	NA	NA	TGTGCCAGCAGCGTAGAAGTACCGGGTCCAGATACGCAGTATTTT	CASSVEVPGPDTQYF
TRBJ2-7	TRBV5-6	NA	NA	TGTGCCAGCAGCTCCCGGGCCGTCAGGGCAAGCGGCTACGAGCAGTACTTC	CASSSRAVRASGYEQYF
TRBJ2-7	TRBV5-6	NA	TRBD1	TGTGCCAGCAGCTTTGCAGGGGGCTACGAGCAGTACTTC	CASSFAGGYEQYF
TRBJ1-2	TRBV9	NA	TRBD1	TGTGCCAGCAGCGGGGACAGGGATAAACCCTGGTATGGCTACACCTTC	CASSGDRDKPWYGYTF
TRBJ2-1	TRBV7-2	NA	NA	TGTGCCAGCAGCTTAGTACCGAGCTCCTACAATGAGCAGTTCTTC	CASSLVPSSYNEQFF
TRBJ2-3	TRBV10-3	NA	NA	TGTGCCATCCGAGGAGAATCAGATACGCAGTATTTT	CAIRGESDTQYF
TRBJ1-2	TRBV4-1	few	TRBD1	TGCGCCAGCAGCCTCCGGACAGGGTTGTTCTACACCTTC	CASSLRTGLFYTF
TRBJ2-7	TRBV7-2	NA	TRBD2	TGTGCCAGCAGCTCGACTAGCGGATCCTACGAGCAGTACTTC	CASSSTSGSYEQYF
TRBJ2-1	TRBV7-8	NA	TRBD2	TGTGCCAGCAGCAGCCCCCCCGGGACTAGCGGGAGGGTTGTTTACAATGAGCAGTTCTTC	CASSSPPGTSGRVVYNEQFF
TRBJ2-5	TRBV10-3	NA	TRBD1	TGTGCCATCAGTGAGCTATATGGGACAGGGATCGACGAGACCCAGTACTTC	CAISELYGTGIDETQYF
TRBJ2-7	TRBV18	NA	TRBD1	TGTGCCAGCTCACGAGTGGGACAGGGATTCAACTACGAGCAGTACTTC	CASSRVGQGFNYEQYF
TRBJ1-5	TRBV2	NA	TRBD1	TGTGCCAGCAACAGGGGGCGATATAGCAATCAGCCCCAGCATTTT	CASNRGRYSNQPQHF
TRBJ2-7	TRBV29-1	NA	TRBD1	TGCAGCGTTGACTTAGGACAGGGGCGCTACGAGCAGTACTTC	CSVDLGQGRYEQYF
TRBJ1-2	TRBV28	NA	TRBD1	TGTGCCAGCAGAACAGGGGGCGCTGGCTATGGCTACACCTTC	CASRTGGAGYGYTF
TRBJ2-1	TRBV9	once	TRBD2	TGTGCCAGCAGCGTAGGGGCCGGGACTAGCGGAAGCTCCTACAATGAGCAGTTCTTC	CASSVGAGTSGSSYNEQFF